The T cell receptor (beta chain) described here comes from a study of cytomegalovirus exposure and HLA in healthy donors. A multiplex PCR was run with 60 Vbeta primers and 13 Jbeta primers. Profiling relied on immunoSEQ multiplex PCR, and the TCRdb table lists in-frame clones only, not all of them. The repertoire holds about 130,000 clones, with 79% as singletons. Per germline, CDR1 MNHNY and CDR2 SVGAGI (reference sequence). The CDR3 is 14 amino acids. The J segment lost 3 bases and the V segment lost 7 bases, leaving 9 bases of the junction unmatched. This clone was observed a few times. J is TRBJ2-7 and V is TRBV6-6; TRBD2 agrees at 7 bases. Sequencing was carried out using PBMCs. This receptor was identified in a male donor in good health and CMV-seronegative. The CDR3 protein is CASIPGGESYEQYF. In DNA, the CDR3 is TGTGCCAGCATTCCGGGGGGTGAGAGCTACGAGCAGTACTTC.